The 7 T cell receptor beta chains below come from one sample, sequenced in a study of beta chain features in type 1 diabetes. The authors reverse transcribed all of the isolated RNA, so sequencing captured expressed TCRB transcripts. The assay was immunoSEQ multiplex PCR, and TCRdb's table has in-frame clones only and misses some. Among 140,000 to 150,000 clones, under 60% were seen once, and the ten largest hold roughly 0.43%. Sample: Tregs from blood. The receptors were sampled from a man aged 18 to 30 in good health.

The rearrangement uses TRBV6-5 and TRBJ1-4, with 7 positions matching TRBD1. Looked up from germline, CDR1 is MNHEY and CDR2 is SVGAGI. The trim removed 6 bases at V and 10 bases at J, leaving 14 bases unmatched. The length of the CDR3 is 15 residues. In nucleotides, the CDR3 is TGTGCCAGCAGCAGGGACAGACCATCAAGGGGAAAACTGTTTTTT. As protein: CASSRDRPSRGKLFF.

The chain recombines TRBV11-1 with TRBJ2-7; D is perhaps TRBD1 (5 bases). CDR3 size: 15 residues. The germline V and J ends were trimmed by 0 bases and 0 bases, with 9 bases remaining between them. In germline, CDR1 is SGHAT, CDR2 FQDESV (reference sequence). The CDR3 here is CASSLAWTSSYEQYF. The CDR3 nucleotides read TGTGCCAGCAGCTTAGCGTGGACATCCTCCTACGAGCAGTACTTC.

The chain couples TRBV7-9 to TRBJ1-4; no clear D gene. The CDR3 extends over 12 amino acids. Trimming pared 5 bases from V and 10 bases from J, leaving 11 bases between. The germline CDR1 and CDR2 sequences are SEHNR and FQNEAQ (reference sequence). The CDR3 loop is CASSPSRSKLFF. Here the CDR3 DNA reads TGTGCCAGCAGCCCCTCCCGGTCAAAACTGTTTTTT.

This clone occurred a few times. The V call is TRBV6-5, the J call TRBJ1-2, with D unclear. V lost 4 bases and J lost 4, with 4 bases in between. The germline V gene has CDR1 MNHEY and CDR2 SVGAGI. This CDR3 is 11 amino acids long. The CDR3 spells CASSSGYGYTF. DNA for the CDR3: TGTGCCAGCAGTTCAGGCTATGGCTACACCTTC.

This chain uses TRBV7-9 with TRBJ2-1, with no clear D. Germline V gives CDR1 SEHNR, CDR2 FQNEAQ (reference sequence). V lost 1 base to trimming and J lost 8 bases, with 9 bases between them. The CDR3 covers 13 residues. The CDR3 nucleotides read TGTGCCAGCAGCTTAGTACGGCGGCATGAGCAGTTCTTC. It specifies CASSLVRRHEQFF.

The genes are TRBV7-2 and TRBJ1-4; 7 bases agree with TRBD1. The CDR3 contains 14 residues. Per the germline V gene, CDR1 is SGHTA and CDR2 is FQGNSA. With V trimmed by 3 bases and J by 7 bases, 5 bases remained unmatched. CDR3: CASSFGNRGEKLFF. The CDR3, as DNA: TGTGCCAGCAGCTTCGGTAACAGGGGTGAAAAACTGTTTTTT.

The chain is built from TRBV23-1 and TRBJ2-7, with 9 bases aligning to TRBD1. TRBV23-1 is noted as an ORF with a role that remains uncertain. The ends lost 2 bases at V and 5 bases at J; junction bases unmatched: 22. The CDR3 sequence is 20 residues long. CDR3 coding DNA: TGCGCCAGCAGTCAACGGTTAATAGCTATTGACAGGGGGATCGCTCACGAGCAGTACTTC. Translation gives CASSQRLIAIDRGIAHEQYF.